One sample yielded the 6 T cell receptor beta chains listed below, sequenced in a study of T cell repertoires in cytomegalovirus infection. No cognate antigen is known for these TCRs. TCRdb passed the reads through MiXCR, listing each CDR3 protein once. The repertoire holds fewer than 650,000 distinct CDR3 sequences, with about 40% as singletons. Sequences were derived from cultured PBMCs, sampled from culture after CMV antigen stimulation. The receptors here all came from a human donor in good health (CMV status not recorded). Some clones in this sample may be carry-over from other donors' samples.

This clonotype was observed a handful of times. The chain uses TRBV7-2 and TRBJ2-7; D remains ambiguous. This CDR3 has 13 amino acids. Deletions cut 1 base from V and 5 bases from J, with 9 bases between. Germline CDR1 is SGHTA and CDR2 is FQGNSA. CDR3 residues: CASSLGGKDEQYF. The CDR3 DNA sequence: TGTGCCAGCAGCTTAGGGGGTAAAGACGAGCAGTACTTC.

In the case of this clonotype: Compared with germline, one end of the junction differs, possibly owing to a read error. The chain combines TRBV5-3 with TRBJ1-2; 8 bases fit TRBD1. TRBV5-3 carries the ORF label, with uncertain function. The CDR3 runs 14 residues. This CDR3 reads CASSLGQGANGYTF. CDR3 in DNA: TGTGCCAGCAGCTTGGGCCAGGGGGCGAACGGCTACACCTTC.

CDR3 nucleotide sequence: TGTGCCAGCAGCGCCCGGACAGGAACCTACGAGCAGTACTTC. Residues: CASSARTGTYEQYF. J is TRBJ2-7 and V is TRBV7-6, with 7 bases identical to TRBD1. The germline V gene has CDR1 SGHVS and CDR2 FNYEAQ. V shed 5 bases, J shed 2 bases, and the junction held 6 bases outside the gene matches. The CDR3 length is 14 residues.

This clonotype has a handful of counts. The gene calls are TRBV6-1 and TRBJ2-7, with D possibly being TRBD2 (5 bases). V was clipped by 7 bases and J by 3 bases, with 19 bases between them. The CDR3 runs 15 residues. Germline values: CDR1 MNHNS, CDR2 SASEGT. The CDR3 here is CASMYSSGKNYEQYF. As DNA, the CDR3 is TGTGCCAGCATGTACTCCTCGGGAAAGAACTACGAGCAGTACTTC.

The chain employs TRBV7-2 and TRBJ2-5; 12 bases align to TRBD2. Germline V gene sequence: CDR1 SGHTA, CDR2 FQGNSA. V shed 0 bases, J shed 2 bases, and the junction held 13 bases outside the gene matches. The CDR3 runs 20 residues. The CDR3 reads CASSLAPLLGLAGTQETQYF. The DNA for the CDR3 is TGTGCCAGCAGCTTAGCCCCCCTACTAGGACTAGCGGGGACACAAGAGACCCAGTACTTC.

This sequence joins TRBV6-1 and TRBJ2-1; D may be TRBD2 (5 bases). Per germline, CDR1 MNHNS and CDR2 SASEGT. The CDR3 is 20 amino acids. Trimming removed 2 bases from V and 0 bases from J, with 23 bases in between. CDR3 in DNA: TGTGCCAGCAGTGAACGGTTCGGGGTTATTACTGACCTCTCCTACAATGAGCAGTTCTTC. Residues: CASSERFGVITDLSYNEQFF.